This record concerns one TCR beta chain sequence. As yet, its antigen is unknown. The data stem from a study of cytomegalovirus exposure and HLA in healthy donors. Study-level background: A subsequent analysis reported that the 95 to 150 validation repertoires were produced on the same platform that had also been used for the roughly 700 first-cohort repertoires. Whole-study results and caveats: The classifier reportedly diagnosed cytomegalovirus status with high specificity and sensitivity. Specificity for CMV antigens was confirmed in vitro for three of the CMV-associated chains. Despite most TCR sequences being rare, some public TCRs occurred in many donors.

The CDR3 runs 15 residues. Losses at the gene ends were 8 bases for V and 0 bases for J; bases not matched to a gene: 6. The germline CDR1 and CDR2 sequences are MNHNS and SASEGT. Only in-frame clones appear in the TCRdb table, and some are missing; sequencing was by immunoSEQ multiplex PCR. The sample shows around 54,000 clones, roughly nine tenths of them seen only once. This chain uses TRBV6-1 with TRBJ2-1; 8 nucleotides match TRBD2. The clonotype comes from a woman between 18 and 29 years old in good health and CMV-seropositive. The sequenced sample was PBMCs. CDR3 protein: CASGERGSSYNEQFF. CDR3 bases: TGTGCCAGCGGAGAGCGGGGGAGCTCCTACAATGAGCAGTTCTTC.